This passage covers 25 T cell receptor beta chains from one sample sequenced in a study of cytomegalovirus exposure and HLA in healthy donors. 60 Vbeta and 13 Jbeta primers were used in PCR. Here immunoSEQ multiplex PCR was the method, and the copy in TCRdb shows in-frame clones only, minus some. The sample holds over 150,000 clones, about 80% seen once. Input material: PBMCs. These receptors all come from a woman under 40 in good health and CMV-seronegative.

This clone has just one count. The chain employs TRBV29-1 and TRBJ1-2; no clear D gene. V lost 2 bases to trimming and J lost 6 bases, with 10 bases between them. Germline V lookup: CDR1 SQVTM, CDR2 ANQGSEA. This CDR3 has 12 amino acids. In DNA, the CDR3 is TGCAGCGTTGAAAGGGAGACGGATGGCTACACCTTC. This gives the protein CSVERETDGYTF.

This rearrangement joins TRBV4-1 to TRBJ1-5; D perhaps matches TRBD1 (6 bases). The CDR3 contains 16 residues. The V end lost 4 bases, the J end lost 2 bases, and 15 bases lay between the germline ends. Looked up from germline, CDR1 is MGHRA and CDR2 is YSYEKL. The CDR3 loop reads CASSRNREKGNQPQHF. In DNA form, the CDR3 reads TGCGCCAGCAGCCGCAACAGGGAGAAAGGCAATCAGCCCCAGCATTTT.

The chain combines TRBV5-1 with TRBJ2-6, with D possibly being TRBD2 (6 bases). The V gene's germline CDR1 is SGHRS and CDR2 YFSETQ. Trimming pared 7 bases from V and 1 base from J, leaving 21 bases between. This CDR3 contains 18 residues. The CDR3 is CASSRRGEVVSGANVLTF. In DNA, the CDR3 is TGCGCCAGCTCCCGTAGAGGGGAGGTAGTTTCTGGGGCCAACGTCCTGACTTTC.

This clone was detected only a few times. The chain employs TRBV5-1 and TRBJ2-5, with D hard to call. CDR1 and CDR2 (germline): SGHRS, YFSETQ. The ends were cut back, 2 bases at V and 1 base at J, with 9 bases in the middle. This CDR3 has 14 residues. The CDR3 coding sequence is TGCGCCAGCAGCTTTAGCAGCTCCCAAGAGACCCAGTACTTC. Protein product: CASSFSSSQETQYF.

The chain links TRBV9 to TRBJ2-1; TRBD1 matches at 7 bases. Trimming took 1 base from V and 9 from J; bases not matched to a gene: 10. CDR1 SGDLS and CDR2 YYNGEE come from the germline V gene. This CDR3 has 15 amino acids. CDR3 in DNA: TGTGCCAGCAGCGTAACTACAGGGGATTATAGTGAGCAGTTCTTC. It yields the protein CASSVTTGDYSEQFF.

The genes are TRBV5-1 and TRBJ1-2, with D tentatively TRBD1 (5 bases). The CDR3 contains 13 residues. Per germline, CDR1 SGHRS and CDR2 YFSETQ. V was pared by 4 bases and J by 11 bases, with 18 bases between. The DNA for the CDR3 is TGCGCCAGCAGCCCCGGATCGGCAGGGCTTTACACCTTC. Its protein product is CASSPGSAGLYTF.

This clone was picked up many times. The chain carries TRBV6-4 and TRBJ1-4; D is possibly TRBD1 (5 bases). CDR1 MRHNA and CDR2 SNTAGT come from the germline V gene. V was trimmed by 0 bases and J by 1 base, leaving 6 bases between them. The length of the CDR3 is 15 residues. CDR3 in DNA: TGTGCCAGCAGTGACTCAGGGGAAACTAATGAAAAACTGTTTTTT. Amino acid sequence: CASSDSGETNEKLFF.

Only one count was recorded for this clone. CDR3 in amino acids: CASSVDLDSRNTEAFF. CDR3 nucleotides: TGTGCCAGCAGCGTAGACTTGGACAGTAGGAACACTGAAGCTTTCTTT. The V and J genes are TRBV9 and TRBJ1-1; D may be TRBD1 (6 bases). V lost 0 bases and J lost 1, with 13 bases in between. Per germline, CDR1 SGDLS and CDR2 YYNGEE. The CDR3 loop spans 16 amino acids.

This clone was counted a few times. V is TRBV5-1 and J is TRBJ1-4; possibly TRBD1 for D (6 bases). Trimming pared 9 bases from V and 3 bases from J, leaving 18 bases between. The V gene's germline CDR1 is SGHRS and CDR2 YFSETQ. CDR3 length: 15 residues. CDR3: CATKSQGRANEKLFF. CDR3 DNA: TGCGCCACCAAATCACAGGGACGGGCTAATGAAAAACTGTTTTTT.

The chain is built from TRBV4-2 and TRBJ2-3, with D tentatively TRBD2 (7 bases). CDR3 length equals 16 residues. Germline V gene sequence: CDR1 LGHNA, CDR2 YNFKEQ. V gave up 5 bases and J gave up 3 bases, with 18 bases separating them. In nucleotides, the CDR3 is TGTGCCAGCAGCACCTTGGGGGGGCGAAGAACAGATACGCAGTATTTT. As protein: CASSTLGGRRTDTQYF.

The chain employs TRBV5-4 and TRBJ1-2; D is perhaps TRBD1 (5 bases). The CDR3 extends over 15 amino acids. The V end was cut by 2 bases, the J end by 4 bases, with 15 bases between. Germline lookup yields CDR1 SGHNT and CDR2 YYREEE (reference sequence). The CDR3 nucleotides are TGTGCCAGCAGCTTTCCAGGGTTTCAGGGCTATGGCTACACCTTC. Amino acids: CASSFPGFQGYGYTF.

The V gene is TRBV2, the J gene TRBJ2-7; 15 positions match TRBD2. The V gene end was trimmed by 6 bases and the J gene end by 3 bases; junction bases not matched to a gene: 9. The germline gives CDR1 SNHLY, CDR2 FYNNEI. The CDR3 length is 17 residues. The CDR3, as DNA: TGTGCCAGCAGGGACGGGACTAGCGGGGGGCTCCTCTACGAGCAGTACTTC. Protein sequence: CASRDGTSGGLLYEQYF. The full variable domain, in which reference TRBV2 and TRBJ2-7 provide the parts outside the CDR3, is EPEVTQTPSHQVTQMGQEVILRCVPISNHLYFYWYRQILGQKVEFLVSFYNNEISEKSEIFDDQFSVERPDGSNFTLKIRSTKLEDSAMYFCASRDGTSGGLLYEQYFGPGTRLTVT.

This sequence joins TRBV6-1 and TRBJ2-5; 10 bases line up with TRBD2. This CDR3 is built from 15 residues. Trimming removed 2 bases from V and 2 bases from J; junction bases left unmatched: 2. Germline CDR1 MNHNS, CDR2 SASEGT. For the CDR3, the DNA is TGTGCCAGCAGTGAACTAGCGGGGGATCAAGAGACCCAGTACTTC. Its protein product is CASSELAGDQETQYF.

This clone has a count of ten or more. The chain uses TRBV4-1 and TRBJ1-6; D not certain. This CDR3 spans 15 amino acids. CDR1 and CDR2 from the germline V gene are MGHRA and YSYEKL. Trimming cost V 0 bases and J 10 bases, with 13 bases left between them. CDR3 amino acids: CASSQELAGGSPLHF. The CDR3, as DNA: TGCGCCAGCAGCCAAGAATTAGCGGGCGGATCACCCCTCCACTTT.

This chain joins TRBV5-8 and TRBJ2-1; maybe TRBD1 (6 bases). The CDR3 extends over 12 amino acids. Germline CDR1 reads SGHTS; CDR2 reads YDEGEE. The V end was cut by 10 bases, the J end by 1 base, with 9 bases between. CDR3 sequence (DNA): TGTGCCGTTCAGGGGTCCTACAATGAGCAGTTCTTC. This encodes CAVQGSYNEQFF.

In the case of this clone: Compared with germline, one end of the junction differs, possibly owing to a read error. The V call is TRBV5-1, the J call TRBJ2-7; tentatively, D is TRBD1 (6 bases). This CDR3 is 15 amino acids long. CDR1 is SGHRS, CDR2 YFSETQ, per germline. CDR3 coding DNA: TGCGCCAGCAGCTTGACAGGGTTAAGGTCCTACGGGCAGTACTTC. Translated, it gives CASSLTGLRSYGQYF. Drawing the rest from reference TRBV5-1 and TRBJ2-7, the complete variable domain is KAGVTQTPRYLIKTRGQQVTLSCSPISGHRSVSWYQQTPGQGLQFLFEYFSETQRNKGNFPGRFSGRQFSNSRSEMNVSTLELGDSALYLCASSLTGLRSYGQYFGPGTRLTVT.

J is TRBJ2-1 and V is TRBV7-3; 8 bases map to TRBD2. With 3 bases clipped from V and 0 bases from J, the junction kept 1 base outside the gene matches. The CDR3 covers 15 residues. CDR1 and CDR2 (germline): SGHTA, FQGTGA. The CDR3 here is CASSFSGVSYNEQFF. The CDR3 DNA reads TGTGCCAGCAGCTTTAGCGGGGTCTCCTACAATGAGCAGTTCTTC. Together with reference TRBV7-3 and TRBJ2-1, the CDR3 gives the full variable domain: GAGVSQTPSNKVTEKGKYVELRCDPISGHTALYWYRQSLGQGPEFLIYFQGTGAADDSGLPNDRFFAVRPEGSVSTLKIQRTERGDSAVYLCASSFSGVSYNEQFFGPGTRLTVL.

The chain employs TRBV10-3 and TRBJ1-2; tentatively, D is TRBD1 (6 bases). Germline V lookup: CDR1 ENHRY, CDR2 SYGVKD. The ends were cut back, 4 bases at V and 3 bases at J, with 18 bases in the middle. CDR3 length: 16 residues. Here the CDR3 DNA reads TGTGCCATCAGTGCCCTATCCCAGGGGAAGCACTATGGCTACACCTTC. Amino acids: CAISALSQGKHYGYTF.

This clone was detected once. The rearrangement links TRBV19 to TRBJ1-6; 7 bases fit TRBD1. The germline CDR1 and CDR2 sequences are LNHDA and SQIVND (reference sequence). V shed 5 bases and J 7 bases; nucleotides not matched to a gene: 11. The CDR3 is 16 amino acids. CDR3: CASSFKNRGYNSPLHF. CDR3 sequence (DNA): TGTGCCAGTAGTTTCAAGAACAGGGGTTACAATTCACCCCTCCACTTT.

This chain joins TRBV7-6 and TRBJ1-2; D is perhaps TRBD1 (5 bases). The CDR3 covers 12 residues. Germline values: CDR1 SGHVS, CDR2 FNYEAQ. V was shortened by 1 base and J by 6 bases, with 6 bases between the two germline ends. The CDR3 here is CASSLGGDGYTF. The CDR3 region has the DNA TGTGCCAGCAGCTTAGGGGGCGATGGCTACACCTTC.

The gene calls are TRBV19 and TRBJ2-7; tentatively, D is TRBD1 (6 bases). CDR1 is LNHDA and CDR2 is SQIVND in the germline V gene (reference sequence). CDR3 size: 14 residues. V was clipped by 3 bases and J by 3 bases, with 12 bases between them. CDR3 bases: TGTGCCAGTAGTATCAACAGGGTTAGCTACGAGCAGTACTTC. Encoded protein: CASSINRVSYEQYF. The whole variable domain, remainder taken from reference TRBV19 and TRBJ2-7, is DGGITQSPKYLFRKEGQNVTLSCEQNLNHDAMYWYRQDPGQGLRLIYYSQIVNDFQKGDIAEGYSVSREKKESFPLTVTSAQKNPTAFYLCASSINRVSYEQYFGPGTRLTVT.

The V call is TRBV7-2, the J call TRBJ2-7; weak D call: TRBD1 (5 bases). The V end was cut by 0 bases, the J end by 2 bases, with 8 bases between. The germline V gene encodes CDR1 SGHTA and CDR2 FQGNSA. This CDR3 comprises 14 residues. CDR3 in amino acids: CASSLALGPYEQYF. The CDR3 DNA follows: TGTGCCAGCAGCTTAGCGCTGGGGCCCTACGAGCAGTACTTC.

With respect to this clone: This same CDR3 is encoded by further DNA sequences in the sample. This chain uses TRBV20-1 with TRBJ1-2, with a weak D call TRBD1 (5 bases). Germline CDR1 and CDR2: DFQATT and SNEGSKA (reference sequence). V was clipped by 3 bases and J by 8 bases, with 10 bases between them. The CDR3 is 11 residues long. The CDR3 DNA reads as TGCAGTGCTAGGACAGCCGCCGGCTACACCTTC. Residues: CSARTAAGYTF.

DNA of the CDR3: TGCGCCAGCAGCTTTACAGGGCTTAGCTCCTACGAGCAGTACTTC. It encodes CASSFTGLSSYEQYF. The V call is TRBV5-1, the J call TRBJ2-7; perhaps TRBD1 as D (6 bases). The V and J ends lost 2 bases and 0 bases respectively, with 12 bases between them. The CDR3 consists of 15 residues. Germline V CDR1 and CDR2: SGHRS, YFSETQ. The entire variable domain, with the rest obtained from reference TRBV5-1 and TRBJ2-7, is as follows: KAGVTQTPRYLIKTRGQQVTLSCSPISGHRSVSWYQQTPGQGLQFLFEYFSETQRNKGNFPGRFSGRQFSNSRSEMNVSTLELGDSALYLCASSFTGLSSYEQYFGPGTRLTVT.

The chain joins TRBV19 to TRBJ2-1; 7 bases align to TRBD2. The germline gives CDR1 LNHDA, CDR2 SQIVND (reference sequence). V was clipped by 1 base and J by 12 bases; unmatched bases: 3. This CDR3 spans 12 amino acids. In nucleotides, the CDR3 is TGTGCCAGTAGTATAGTAGGCGGGAGGCAGTTCTTC. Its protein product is CASSIVGGRQFF.